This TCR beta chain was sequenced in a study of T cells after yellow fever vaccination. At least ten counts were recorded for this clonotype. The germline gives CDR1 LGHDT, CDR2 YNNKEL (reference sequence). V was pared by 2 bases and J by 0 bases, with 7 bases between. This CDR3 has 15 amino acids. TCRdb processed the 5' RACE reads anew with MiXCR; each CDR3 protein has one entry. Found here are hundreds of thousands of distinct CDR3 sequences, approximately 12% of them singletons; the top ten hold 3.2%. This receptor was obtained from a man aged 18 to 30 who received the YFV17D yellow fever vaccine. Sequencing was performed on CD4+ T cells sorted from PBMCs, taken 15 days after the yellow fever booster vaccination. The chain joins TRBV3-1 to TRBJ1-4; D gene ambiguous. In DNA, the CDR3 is TGTGCCAGCAGCCAATATAGATCAACTAATGAAAAACTGTTTTTT. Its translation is CASSQYRSTNEKLFF.